Following are 6 T cell receptor beta chains from one sample sequenced in a study of T cell repertoires in cytomegalovirus infection (dated 2019 in TCRdb). These reads were obtained on an Illumina HiSeq 1500. The public reads were reprocessed in TCRdb via fastp at Q25 and MiXCR, keeping in-frame beta chains. Rows matching on CDR3 protein sequence are summarized as one entry with the most common DNA and genes. Counted in this sample were around 70,000 distinct CDR3 sequences; about 4.2% of them appeared once. The ten largest clones take up about 22% of the sample. Sequencing used PBMCs. The receptors stem from a human donor in good health (CMV status not recorded). Some clones in this sample may be carry-over from other donors' samples.

This clonotype was seen ten or more times. This chain connects TRBV12-3 or TRBV12-4 to TRBJ1-1; unclear D gene. V lost 6 bases to trimming and J lost 1 base, with 12 bases between them. The CDR3 totals 14 residues. The CDR3: CASSYHTANTEAFF. CDR3 sequence (DNA): TGTGCCAGCAGCTACCATACAGCGAACACTGAAGCTTTCTTT.

V gene TRBV20-1 combines with J gene TRBJ2-1, with TRBD2 matching 7 bases. V was pared by 0 bases and J by 7 bases, with 12 bases of the junction left unmatched. The germline V gene encodes CDR1 DFQATT and CDR2 SNEGSKA (reference sequence). The CDR3 sequence is 16 residues long. CDR3: CSARDGDGRLFNEQFF. As DNA, the CDR3 is TGCAGTGCTAGAGATGGGGACGGGAGGCTTTTTAATGAGCAGTTCTTC.

This clonotype showed up many times. The V gene is TRBV7-2, the J gene TRBJ2-1, with 9 bases identical to TRBD1. Germline trimming cut 4 bases from V and 6 bases from J; bases unmatched to any gene: 7. Germline V gene sequence: CDR1 SGHTA, CDR2 FQGNSA. CDR3 size: 15 residues. For the CDR3, the DNA is TGTGCCAGCAGCTGGGGACAGGGAGCGCCCAATGAGCAGTTCTTC. Amino acid sequence: CASSWGQGAPNEQFF. Full variable domain (rest looked up from reference TRBV7-2 and TRBJ2-1): GAGVSQSPSNKVTEKGKDVELRCDPISGHTALYWYRQSLGQGLEFLIYFQGNSAPDKSGLPSDRFSAERTGGSVSTLTIQRTQQEDSAVYLCASSWGQGAPNEQFFGPGTRLTVL.

This clonotype was counted ten times or more. The V gene is TRBV7-3, the J gene TRBJ2-2; 7 bases match TRBD2. Germline assignment: CDR1 SGHTA and CDR2 FQGTGA. With 5 bases clipped from V and 7 bases from J, the junction kept 13 bases outside the gene matches. The CDR3 covers 16 residues. This CDR3 reads CASSPRDYQESGELFF. In nucleotides, the CDR3 is TGTGCCAGCAGCCCCCGGGACTACCAAGAAAGCGGGGAGCTGTTTTTT.

This clonotype has more than one count but fewer than ten. The chain combines TRBV11-2 with TRBJ2-5, with 7 bases matching TRBD1. The V gene's germline CDR1 is SGHAT and CDR2 FQNNGV. CDR3 size: 15 residues. V was pared by 1 base and J by 1 base, with 3 bases of the junction left unmatched. In nucleotides, the CDR3 is TGTGCCAGCAGCTTAGCAGGGGGATTCCAAGAGACCCAGTACTTC. This translates into CASSLAGGFQETQYF.

This clonotype came up many times. The CDR3 bases are TGTGCCAGCAGCTTAACAGCAGCCGGCACCGGGGAGCTGTTTTTT. Translating it yields CASSLTAAGTGELFF. The chain is built from TRBV7-2 and TRBJ2-2; D remains ambiguous. V lost 2 bases and J 4 bases, leaving 11 bases between the germline ends. The germline gives CDR1 SGHTA, CDR2 FQGNSA. The CDR3 spans 15 residues.